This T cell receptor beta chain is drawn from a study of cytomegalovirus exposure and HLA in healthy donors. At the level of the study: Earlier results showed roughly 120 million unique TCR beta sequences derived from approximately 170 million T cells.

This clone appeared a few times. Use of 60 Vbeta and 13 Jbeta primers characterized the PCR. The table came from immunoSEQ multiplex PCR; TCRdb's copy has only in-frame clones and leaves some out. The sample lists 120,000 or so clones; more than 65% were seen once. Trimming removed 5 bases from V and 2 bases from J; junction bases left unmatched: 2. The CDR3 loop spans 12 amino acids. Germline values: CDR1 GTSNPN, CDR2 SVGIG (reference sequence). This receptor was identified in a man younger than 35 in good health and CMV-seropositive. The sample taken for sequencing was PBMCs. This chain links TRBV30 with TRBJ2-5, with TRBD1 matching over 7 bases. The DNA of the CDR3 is TGTGCCTGGGGACAGGTTCAAGAGACCCAGTACTTC. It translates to CAWGQVQETQYF.